This T cell receptor beta chain was recorded in a study of blood T cell repertoires in COVID-19. Study-level information: Collection of acute and convalescent COVID-19 samples took place in the United States, Italy and Spain.

The CDR3 is made up of 14 amino acids. Germline CDR1 MDHEN, CDR2 SYDVKM. Unmatched junction bases numbered 12, after V lost 8 bases and J lost 5 bases. Here immunoSEQ multiplex PCR was the method, and the copy in TCRdb shows in-frame clones only, minus some. Of around 99,000 clones in the sample, over 60% were seen once. The source of this sequence is a human donor in a cohort sampled during active or convalescent COVID-19. The material sequenced was peripheral blood. The chain joins TRBV28 to TRBJ2-7; 7 bases agree with TRBD1. In DNA form, the CDR3 reads TGTGCCAGCCGCTCCCCGGACAGGTGGCACGAGCAGTACTTC. It encodes CASRSPDRWHEQYF. The full variable domain, its missing parts supplied by reference TRBV28 and TRBJ2-7, is DVKVTQSSRYLVKRTGEKVFLECVQDMDHENMFWYRQDPGLGLRLIYFSYDVKMKEKGDIPEGYSVSREKKERFSLILESASTNQTSMYLCASRSPDRWHEQYFGPGTRLTVT.